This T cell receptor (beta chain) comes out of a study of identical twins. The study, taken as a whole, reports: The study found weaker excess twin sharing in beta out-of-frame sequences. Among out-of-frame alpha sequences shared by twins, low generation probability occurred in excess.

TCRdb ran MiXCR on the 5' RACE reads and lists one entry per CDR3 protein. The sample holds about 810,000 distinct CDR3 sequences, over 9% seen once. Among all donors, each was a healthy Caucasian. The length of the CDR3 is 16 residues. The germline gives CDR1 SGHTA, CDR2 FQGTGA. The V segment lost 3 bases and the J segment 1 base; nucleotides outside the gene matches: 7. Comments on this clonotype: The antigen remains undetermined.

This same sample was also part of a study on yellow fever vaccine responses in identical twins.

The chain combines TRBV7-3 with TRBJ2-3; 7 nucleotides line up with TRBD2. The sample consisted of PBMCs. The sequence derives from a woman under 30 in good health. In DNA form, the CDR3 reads TGTGCCAGCAGCTTCTCCGTGGGAGGGCGCACAGATACGCAGTATTTT. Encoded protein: CASSFSVGGRTDTQYF.